This T cell receptor beta chain was captured by sequencing in a study of Tregs in tolerant kidney transplant recipients. Overall study findings and caveats: Activated donor B cell expansion appeared to reveal the most relevant donor-specific TCRbeta repertoire. Antigen-driven expansion was suggested because donor-specific Tregs expanded more than all Tregs in tolerant patients.

As concerns this clone: Antigen specificity is unknown.

Related graft donors supplied nonmyeloablative bone marrow transplants, and mixed chimerism was transient. Repertoires were generated with immunoSEQ multiplex PCR, while TCRdb's copy carries only in-frame clones and drops some. Reported are 25,000 to 35,000 clones; the ten largest clones contain under 2%. This sequence was found in a human patient who received a combined kidney and bone marrow transplant. T cells may partly derive from the graft donor. The sample in question was CD4+ T cells from blood (PBMCs), obtained 24 months after the transplant.

The CDR3 here is CAWSYGQGAYEQYF. The sequenced CDR3 bases are TGTGCCTGGAGCTATGGACAGGGGGCATACGAG. This chain joins TRBV30 and TRBJ2-7; 11 positions match TRBD1. The CDR3 goes on 3 residues after the read ends, and that part is filled in from the germline J gene. The V and J ends lost 3 bases and 4 bases, in that order; junction bases with no gene match: 5. Germline CDR1 is GTSNPN and CDR2 is SVGIG (reference sequence). There are 14 residues in the CDR3.